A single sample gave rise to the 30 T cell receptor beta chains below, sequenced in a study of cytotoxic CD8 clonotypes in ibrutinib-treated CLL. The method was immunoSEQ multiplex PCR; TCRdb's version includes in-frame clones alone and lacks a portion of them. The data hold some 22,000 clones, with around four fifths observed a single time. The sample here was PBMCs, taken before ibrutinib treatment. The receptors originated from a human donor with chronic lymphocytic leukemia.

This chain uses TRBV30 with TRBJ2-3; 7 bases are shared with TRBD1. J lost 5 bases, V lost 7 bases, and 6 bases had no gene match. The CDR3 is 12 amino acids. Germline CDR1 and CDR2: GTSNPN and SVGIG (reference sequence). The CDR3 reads CASGQKKDTQYF. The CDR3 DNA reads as TGTGCCTCGGGACAGAAAAAAGATACGCAGTATTTT.

CDR3 DNA: TGTGCCAGCAGCAAGCCGGGACTAGCGGGCAGGGACACCGGGGAGCTGTTTTTT. This gives the protein CASSKPGLAGRDTGELFF. The chain is built from TRBV21-1 and TRBJ2-2; TRBD2 reflects the table's D call only, with no check against the DNA. TRBV21-1 represents a pseudogene. The CDR3 consists of 18 residues.

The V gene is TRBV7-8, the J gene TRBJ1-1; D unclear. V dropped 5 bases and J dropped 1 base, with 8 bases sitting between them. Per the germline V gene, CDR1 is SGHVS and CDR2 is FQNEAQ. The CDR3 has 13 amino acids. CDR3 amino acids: CASSARWNTEAFF. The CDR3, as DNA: TGTGCCAGCAGCGCTCGCTGGAACACTGAAGCTTTCTTT.

The CDR3 nucleotides read TGTGCCAGCAGTTACTCGAAGGGGAGGTTAGCAACTGAAGCTTTCTTT. Amino acids: CASSYSKGRLATEAFF. This sequence joins TRBV6-5 and TRBJ1-1; maybe TRBD1 (5 bases). Trimming took off 0 bases at V and 5 bases at J, with 16 bases between the two ends. CDR1 is MNHEY and CDR2 is SVGAGI in the germline V gene. This CDR3 comprises 16 residues.

CDR3 residues: CASSPFWGTDYEQYF. The CDR3 region has the DNA TGTGCCAGCAGTCCCTTTTGGGGGACGGACTACGAGCAGTACTTC. The chain joins TRBV4-2 to TRBJ2-7, with D perhaps TRBD1 or TRBD2 (5 bases each). Germline CDR1 reads LGHNA; CDR2 reads YNFKEQ. Trimming removed 6 bases at V and 3 bases at J, with 18 bases between. The CDR3 has 15 amino acids.

The CDR3 region is CASSVKGGGPYGYTF. CDR3 nucleotides: TGTGCCAGTAGTGTAAAAGGGGGGGGACCCTATGGCTACACCTTC. The V and J genes are TRBV19 and TRBJ1-2, with a possible D match to TRBD1 (6 bases). Germline V CDR1 and CDR2: LNHDA, SQIVND (reference sequence). V was clipped by 5 bases and J by 4 bases, with 17 bases between them. The CDR3 covers 15 residues. Based on the CDR3 plus reference TRBV19 and TRBJ1-2, the full variable domain is DGGITQSPKYLFRKEGQNVTLSCEQNLNHDAMYWYRQDPGQGLRLIYYSQIVNDFQKGDIAEGYSVSREKKESFPLTVTSAQKNPTAFYLCASSVKGGGPYGYTFGSGTRLTVV.

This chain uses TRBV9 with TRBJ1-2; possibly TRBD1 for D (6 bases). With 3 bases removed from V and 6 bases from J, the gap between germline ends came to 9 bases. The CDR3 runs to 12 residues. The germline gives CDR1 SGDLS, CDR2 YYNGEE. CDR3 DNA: TGTGCCAGCAGCGCCCACAGGGATGGCTACACCTTC. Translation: CASSAHRDGYTF.

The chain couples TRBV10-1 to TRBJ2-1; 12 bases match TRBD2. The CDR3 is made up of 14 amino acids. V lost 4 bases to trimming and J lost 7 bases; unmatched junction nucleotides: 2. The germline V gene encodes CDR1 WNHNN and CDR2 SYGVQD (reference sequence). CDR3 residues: CASSGTSGMNEQFF. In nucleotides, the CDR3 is TGCGCCAGCAGTGGGACTAGCGGGATGAATGAGCAGTTCTTC.

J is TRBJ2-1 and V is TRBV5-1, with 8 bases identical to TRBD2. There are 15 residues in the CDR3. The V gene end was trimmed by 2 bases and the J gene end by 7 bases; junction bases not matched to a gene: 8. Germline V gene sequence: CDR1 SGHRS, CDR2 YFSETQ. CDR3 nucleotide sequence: TGCGCCAGCAGCTTTAGCGGGAAATCAGGGAATGAGCAGTTCTTC. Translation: CASSFSGKSGNEQFF.

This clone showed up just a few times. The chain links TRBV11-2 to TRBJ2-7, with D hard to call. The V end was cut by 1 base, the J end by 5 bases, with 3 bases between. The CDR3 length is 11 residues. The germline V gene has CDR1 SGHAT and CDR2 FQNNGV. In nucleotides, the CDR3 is TGTGCCAGCAGCTTAGGAAACGAGCAGTACTTC. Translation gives CASSLGNEQYF.

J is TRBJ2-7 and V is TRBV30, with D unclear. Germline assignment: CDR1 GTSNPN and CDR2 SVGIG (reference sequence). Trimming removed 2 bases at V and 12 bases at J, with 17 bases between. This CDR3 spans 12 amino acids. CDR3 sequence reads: CAWSPERDGRYF. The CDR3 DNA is TGTGCCTGGAGTCCAGAGCGCGACGGCCGGTACTTC.

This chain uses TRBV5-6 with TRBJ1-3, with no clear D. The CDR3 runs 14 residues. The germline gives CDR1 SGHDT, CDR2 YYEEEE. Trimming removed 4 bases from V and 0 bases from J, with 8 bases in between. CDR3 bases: TGTGCCAGCAGCCGAGGAACCTCTGGAAACACCATATATTTT. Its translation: CASSRGTSGNTIYF.

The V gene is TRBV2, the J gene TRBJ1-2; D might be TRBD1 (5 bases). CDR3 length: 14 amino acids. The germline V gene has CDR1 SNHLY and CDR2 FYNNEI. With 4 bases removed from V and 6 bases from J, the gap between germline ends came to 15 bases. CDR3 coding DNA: TGTGCCAGCAGTGGGGACGTGGGCCCTAATGGCTACACCTTC. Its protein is CASSGDVGPNGYTF.

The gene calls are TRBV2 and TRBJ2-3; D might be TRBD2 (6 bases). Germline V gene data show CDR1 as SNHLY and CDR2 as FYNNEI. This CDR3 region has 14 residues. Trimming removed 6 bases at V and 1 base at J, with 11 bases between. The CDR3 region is CASRRRLGTDTQYF. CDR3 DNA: TGTGCCAGCAGACGACGACTAGGCACAGATACGCAGTATTTT.

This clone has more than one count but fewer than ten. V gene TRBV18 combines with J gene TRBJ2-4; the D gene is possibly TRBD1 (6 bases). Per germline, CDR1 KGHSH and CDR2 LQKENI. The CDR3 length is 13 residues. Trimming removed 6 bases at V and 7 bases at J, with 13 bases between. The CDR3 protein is CASSQQGVNIQYF. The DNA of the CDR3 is TGTGCCAGCTCCCAACAGGGAGTCAACATTCAGTACTTC.

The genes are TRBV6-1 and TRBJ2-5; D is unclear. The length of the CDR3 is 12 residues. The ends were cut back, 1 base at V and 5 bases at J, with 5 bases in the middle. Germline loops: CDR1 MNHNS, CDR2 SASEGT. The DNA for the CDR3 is TGTGCCAGCAGTGAAGGCAGGGAGACCCAGTACTTC. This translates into CASSEGRETQYF.

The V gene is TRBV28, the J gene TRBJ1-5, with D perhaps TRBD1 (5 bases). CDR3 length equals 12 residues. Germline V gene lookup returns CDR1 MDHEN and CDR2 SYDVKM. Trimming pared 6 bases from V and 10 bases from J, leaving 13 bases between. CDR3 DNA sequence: TGTGCCAGCAGGCCATTTGGGACCCCCCAGCATTTT. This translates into CASRPFGTPQHF.

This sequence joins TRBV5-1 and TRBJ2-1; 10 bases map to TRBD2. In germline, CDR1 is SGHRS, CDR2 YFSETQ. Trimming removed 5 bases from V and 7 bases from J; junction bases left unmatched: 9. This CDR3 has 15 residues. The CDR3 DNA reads TGCGCCAGCAGTGGTTTAGCGGGAGGCCAGAATGAGCAGTTCTTC. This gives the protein CASSGLAGGQNEQFF.

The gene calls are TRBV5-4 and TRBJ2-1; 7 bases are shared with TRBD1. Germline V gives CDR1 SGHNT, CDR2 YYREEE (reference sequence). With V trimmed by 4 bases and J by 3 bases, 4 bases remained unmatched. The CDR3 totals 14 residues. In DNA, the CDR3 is TGTGCCAGCAGCCATAGACAGGGCTACAATGAGCAGTTCTTC. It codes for CASSHRQGYNEQFF.

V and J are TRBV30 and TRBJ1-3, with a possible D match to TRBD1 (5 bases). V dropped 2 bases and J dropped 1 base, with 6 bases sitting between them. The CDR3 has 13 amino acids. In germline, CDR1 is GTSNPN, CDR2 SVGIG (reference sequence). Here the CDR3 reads CAWSSGSGNTIYF. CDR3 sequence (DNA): TGTGCCTGGAGTTCAGGGTCTGGAAACACCATATATTTT.

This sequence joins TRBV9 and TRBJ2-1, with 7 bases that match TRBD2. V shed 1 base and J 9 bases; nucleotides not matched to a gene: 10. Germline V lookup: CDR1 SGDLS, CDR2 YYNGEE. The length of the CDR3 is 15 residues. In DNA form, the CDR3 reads TGTGCCAGCAGCGTAAGACTAGCAGGGTCTGGTGAGCAGTTCTTC. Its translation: CASSVRLAGSGEQFF.

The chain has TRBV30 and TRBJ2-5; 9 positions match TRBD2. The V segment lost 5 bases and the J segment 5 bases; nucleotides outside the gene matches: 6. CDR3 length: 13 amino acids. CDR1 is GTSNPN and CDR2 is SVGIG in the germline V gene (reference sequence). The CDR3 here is CAWDLLAGETQYF. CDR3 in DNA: TGTGCCTGGGACTTACTAGCGGGTGAGACCCAGTACTTC.

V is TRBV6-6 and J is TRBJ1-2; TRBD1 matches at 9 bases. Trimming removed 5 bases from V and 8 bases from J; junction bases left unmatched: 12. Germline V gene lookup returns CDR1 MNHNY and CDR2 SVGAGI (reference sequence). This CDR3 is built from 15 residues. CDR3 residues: CASSAQGARDVGYTF. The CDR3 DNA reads TGTGCCAGCAGTGCACAGGGGGCGCGTGATGTCGGCTACACCTTC.

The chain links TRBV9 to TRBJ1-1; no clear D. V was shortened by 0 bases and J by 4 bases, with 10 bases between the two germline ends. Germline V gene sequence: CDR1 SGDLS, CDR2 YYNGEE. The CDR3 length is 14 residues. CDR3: CASSVEVSGTEAFF. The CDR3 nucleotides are TGTGCCAGCAGCGTAGAGGTGTCGGGCACTGAAGCTTTCTTT.

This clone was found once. CDR3 coding DNA: TGTGCCAGCAGATATAAAAAACCCGGGACTAGGGACCAAGAGACCCAGTACTTC. Encoded protein: CASRYKKPGTRDQETQYF. The chain carries TRBV7-8 and TRBJ2-5, with 8 positions matching TRBD2. The CDR3 runs to 18 residues. Germline CDR1 SGHVS, CDR2 FQNEAQ. V gave up 6 bases and J gave up 0 bases; unmatched junction bases: 15. The full variable domain, with the rest looked up from reference TRBV7-8 and TRBJ2-5, is GAGVSQSPRYKVAKRGQDVALRCDPISGHVSLFWYQQALGQGPEFLTYFQNEAQLDKSGLPSDRFFAERPEGSVSTLKIQRTQQEDSAVYLCASRYKKPGTRDQETQYFGPGTRLLVL.

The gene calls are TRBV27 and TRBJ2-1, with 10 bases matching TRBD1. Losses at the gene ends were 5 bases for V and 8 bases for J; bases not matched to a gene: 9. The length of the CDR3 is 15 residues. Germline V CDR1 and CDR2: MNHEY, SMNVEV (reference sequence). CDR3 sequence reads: CASSLTTGGIHEQFF. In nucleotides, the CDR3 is TGTGCCAGCAGTCTTACGACAGGGGGCATCCATGAGCAGTTCTTC.

Here the CDR3 reads CASSPGTGGVGNQPQHF. CDR3 bases: TGTGCCAGCTCACCCGGGACAGGGGGCGTGGGCAATCAGCCCCAGCATTTT. The V call is TRBV18, the J call TRBJ1-5, with 12 bases lining up with TRBD1. J gave up 2 bases and V 3 bases, and 5 bases lay outside the gene matches. Germline-derived CDR1 and CDR2 are KGHSH and LQKENI. The CDR3 consists of 17 residues.

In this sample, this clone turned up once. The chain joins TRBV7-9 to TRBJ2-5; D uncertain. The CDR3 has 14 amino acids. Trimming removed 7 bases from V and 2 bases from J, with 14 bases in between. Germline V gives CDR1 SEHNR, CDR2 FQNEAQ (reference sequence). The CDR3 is CASIPRTEQETQYF. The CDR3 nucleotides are TGTGCCAGCATTCCCCGGACGGAACAAGAGACCCAGTACTTC.

CDR3 sequence reads: CASSKGTSGRDAYEQYF. CDR3 nucleotides: TGTGCCAGCAGCAAAGGGACTAGCGGGAGGGACGCCTACGAGCAGTACTTC. This rearrangement joins TRBV7-8 to TRBJ2-7; TRBD2 matches at 16 bases. Germline CDR1 SGHVS, CDR2 FQNEAQ. The CDR3 is made up of 17 amino acids. V lost 5 bases and J lost 2; bases outside the gene matches: 6.

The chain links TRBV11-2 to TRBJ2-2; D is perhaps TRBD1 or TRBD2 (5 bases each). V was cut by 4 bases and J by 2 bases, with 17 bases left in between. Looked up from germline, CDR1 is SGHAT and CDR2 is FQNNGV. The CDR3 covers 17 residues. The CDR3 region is CASSSGTTLRNTGELFF. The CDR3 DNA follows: TGTGCCAGCAGCTCCGGGACGACGTTACGTAACACCGGGGAGCTGTTTTTT.